This TCR beta chain was sequenced during a study of OX40 agonist ivuxolimab in advanced cancers. Study as a whole: A mean age of approximately 60 years, range 23 to 79, was recorded, and approximately 85% were male.

This clone was counted a few times. Its antigen is as yet unknown. The CDR3 runs 13 residues. Germline CDR1 SEHNR, CDR2 FQNEAQ (reference sequence). V was shortened by 5 bases and J by 6 bases, with 14 bases between the two germline ends. Profiling relied on immunoSEQ multiplex PCR, and the TCRdb table lists in-frame clones only, not all of them. Of tens of thousands of clones in the sample, 80% to 90% were seen once. Broader study findings: Specificity for antigen went undetermined in the expanded peripheral T cells. Individuals who were partial responders at 0.1-3.0 mg/kg had clonal expansion that ranked among the lowest.

The chain joins TRBV7-9 to TRBJ2-7; D might be TRBD1 (5 bases). This receptor was identified in an adult with an advanced solid tumor such as melanoma, head and neck, liver or kidney cancer. This specimen was CD4+ or CD8+ T cells sorted from blood, taken in a trial of the OX40 agonist ivuxolimab. The CDR3 DNA reads as TGTGCCAGCAGCACGCAGGGTTTGGGCGAGCAGTACTTC. Its translation: CASSTQGLGEQYF.